Presented here are 20 T cell receptor beta chains from one specimen sequenced in a study of neoadjuvant nivolumab and ipilimumab in lung cancer. Sequenced by immunoSEQ multiplex PCR; TCRdb stores in-frame clones only, minus some. The table lists about 6,200 clones, 65% of them singletons, with about 14% in the top ten. The sequencing used tumor tissue, collected after neoadjuvant nivolumab, alone or with ipilimumab, at or shortly before surgery. These TCRs come from an adult with non-small cell lung cancer.

The CDR3, as DNA: TGTGCCAGCAGTCCTTTGGGGGGGGGTCCCAGCACAGATACGCAGTATTTT. Residues: CASSPLGGGPSTDTQYF. The chain couples TRBV27 to TRBJ2-3; 7 bases are a match to TRBD2. The V segment lost 5 bases and the J segment 0 bases; nucleotides outside the gene matches: 11. The germline CDR1 and CDR2 sequences are MNHEY and SMNVEV (reference sequence). The CDR3 runs 17 residues.

The chain uses TRBV6-6 and TRBJ2-7; D is uncertain. The CDR3 runs 13 residues. Trimming pared 7 bases from V and 6 bases from J, leaving 16 bases between. CDR1 and CDR2 (germline): MNHNY, SVGAGI (reference sequence). The CDR3 nucleotides are TGTGCCAGCACCTCTCTAGTCCCCGGCGAGCAGTACTTC. It codes for CASTSLVPGEQYF.

By proportion, this clone is medium-sized. The CDR3, as DNA: TGTGCCAGCTCACCACAGACGGCTGGAAACACCATATATTTT. Translation: CASSPQTAGNTIYF. The chain couples TRBV18 to TRBJ1-3, with D unclear. Germline lookup yields CDR1 KGHSH and CDR2 LQKENI. The CDR3 runs to 14 residues. The V and J ends lost 1 base and 2 bases respectively, with 6 bases between them. The full variable domain, in which reference TRBV18 and TRBJ1-3 provide the parts outside the CDR3, is NAGVMQNPRHLVRRRGQEARLRCSPMKGHSHVYWYRQLPEEGLKFMVYLQKENIIDESGMPKERFSAEFPKEGPSILRIQQVVRGDSAAYFCASSPQTAGNTIYFGEGSWLTVV.

V is TRBV6-5 and J is TRBJ2-7; D unresolved. V was clipped by 6 bases and J by 0 bases, with 6 bases between them. This CDR3 is 12 amino acids long. Per the germline V gene, CDR1 is MNHEY and CDR2 is SVGAGI. The CDR3 sequence: CASRGLSYEQYF. The CDR3 DNA is TGTGCCAGCAGAGGGCTCTCCTACGAGCAGTACTTC.

This clone occurred once. The chain uses TRBV29-1 and TRBJ2-5; possible D gene TRBD2, 5 bases. CDR3 length: 12 residues. Germline V CDR1 and CDR2: SQVTM, ANQGSEA. V was clipped by 6 bases and J by 4 bases, with 12 bases between them. The CDR3 sequence: CSVQILGETQYF. CDR3 nucleotides: TGCAGCGTCCAAATACTAGGAGAGACCCAGTACTTC.

The chain employs TRBV2 and TRBJ1-1; tentative D call: TRBD1 (5 bases). With 2 bases removed from V and 10 bases from J, the gap between germline ends came to 17 bases. This CDR3 has 14 amino acids. Germline V gene lookup returns CDR1 SNHLY and CDR2 FYNNEI. The CDR3 reads CASSERATSGVAFF. CDR3 bases: TGTGCCAGCAGTGAAAGGGCCACCTCGGGGGTAGCTTTCTTT.

CDR3 bases: TGTGCCAGCAGCTTTGGGGGAATGAGTGTGGGCTACACCTTC. Protein: CASSFGGMSVGYTF. This sequence joins TRBV7-9 and TRBJ1-2; maybe TRBD1 (5 bases). Germline assignment: CDR1 SEHNR and CDR2 FQNEAQ (reference sequence). Deletions cut 3 bases from V and 8 bases from J, with 16 bases between. This CDR3 spans 14 amino acids.

CDR3 sequence: CASSESRGAGETQYF. In nucleotides, the CDR3 is TGCGCCAGCAGTGAGTCGCGGGGGGCCGGAGAGACCCAGTACTTC. V usage is TRBV10-1 and J usage is TRBJ2-5, with TRBD2 identical over 8 bases. This CDR3 spans 15 amino acids. CDR1 and CDR2 (germline): WNHNN, SYGVQD (reference sequence). Trimming at V came to 0 bases and at J to 4 bases, leaving 4 bases not matched to a gene.

V is TRBV11-2 and J is TRBJ2-5; D is unresolved. CDR3 size: 13 residues. V was cut by 5 bases and J by 7 bases, with 14 bases left in between. Germline V gene sequence: CDR1 SGHAT, CDR2 FQNNGV. The CDR3 bases are TGTGCCAGCAGCCCCAAATTGGGTGGGACCCAGTACTTC. Translated, it gives CASSPKLGGTQYF.

This chain links TRBV28 with TRBJ1-2; D remains ambiguous. Trimming shortened V by 5 bases and J by 8 bases, and 9 bases separated the two germline ends. Germline CDR1 is MDHEN and CDR2 is SYDVKM. This CDR3 spans 11 amino acids. The CDR3 DNA is TGTGCCAGCAGTACGAGAGGAGGCTACACCTTC. Translation gives CASSTRGGYTF.

V is TRBV5-1 and J is TRBJ2-1; TRBD2 aligns across 10 bases. Germline lookup yields CDR1 SGHRS and CDR2 YFSETQ. The V segment lost 0 bases and the J segment 6 bases; nucleotides outside the gene matches: 3. The CDR3 contains 15 residues. The CDR3 DNA is TGCGCCAGCAGCTTGGTGCCTAGCGGGAGCAATGAGCAGTTCTTC. Protein sequence: CASSLVPSGSNEQFF.

This clone occurred a few times. This chain uses TRBV7-9 with TRBJ2-2, with D hard to call. This CDR3 region has 13 residues. The germline CDR1 and CDR2 sequences are SEHNR and FQNEAQ (reference sequence). The V end lost 8 bases, the J end lost 2 bases, and 9 bases lay between the germline ends. CDR3 sequence: CASEAANTGELFF. CDR3 sequence (DNA): TGTGCCAGCGAGGCAGCAAACACCGGGGAGCTGTTTTTT.

The chain uses TRBV10-3 and TRBJ1-2; D unresolved. The CDR3 runs 13 residues. V lost 6 bases and J 1 base, leaving 9 bases between the germline ends. CDR1 and CDR2 from the germline V gene are ENHRY and SYGVKD. The DNA for the CDR3 is TGTGCCATCAGGGGAGACGGTAACTATGGCTACACCTTC. As protein: CAIRGDGNYGYTF.

The chain joins TRBV28 to TRBJ1-5; D uncertain. V was trimmed by 4 bases and J by 4 bases, leaving 17 bases between them. CDR3 length: 16 residues. Germline CDR1 and CDR2: MDHEN and SYDVKM. CDR3 coding DNA: TGTGCCAGCAGTTCCCCCCAAGACGGGGAAAATCAGCCCCAGCATTTT. Translated: CASSSPQDGENQPQHF.

This chain connects TRBV19 to TRBJ2-4; 7 nucleotides line up with TRBD1. V shed 5 bases and J 6 bases; nucleotides not matched to a gene: 1. Germline V gene sequence: CDR1 LNHDA, CDR2 SQIVND (reference sequence). The CDR3 is 12 residues long. CDR3 in amino acids: CASSYRGNIQYF. CDR3 DNA sequence: TGTGCCAGTAGTTACAGGGGAAACATTCAGTACTTC.

The chain joins TRBV11-2 to TRBJ1-2; 10 bases align to TRBD1. The trim removed 5 bases at V and 4 bases at J, leaving 7 bases unmatched. From germline, CDR1 is SGHAT and CDR2 FQNNGV. CDR3 length: 15 amino acids. CDR3 bases: TGTGCCAGCAGCAGGGACAGGGGAAAGATCTATGGCTACACCTTC. Its protein product is CASSRDRGKIYGYTF. Filled out from reference TRBV11-2 and TRBJ1-2, the complete variable domain reads EAGVAQSPRYKIIEKRQSVAFWCNPISGHATLYWYQQILGQGPKLLIQFQNNGVVDDSQLPKDRFSAERLKGVDSTLKIQPAKLEDSAVYLCASSRDRGKIYGYTFGSGTRLTVV.

The chain employs TRBV6-5 and TRBJ1-5; the match to TRBD1 covers 11 bases. The CDR3 has 14 residues. V dropped 5 bases and J dropped 5; count of bases not matched to a gene: 2. Per the germline V gene, CDR1 is MNHEY and CDR2 is SVGAGI. CDR3 DNA: TGTGCCAGCAGTGGGACAGGGGGATATCAGCCCCAGCATTTT. It specifies CASSGTGGYQPQHF.

The V call is TRBV19, the J call TRBJ2-1; 9 bases match TRBD2. This CDR3 is built from 15 residues. Germline-derived CDR1 and CDR2 are LNHDA and SQIVND (reference sequence). Losses at the gene ends were 3 bases for V and 8 bases for J; bases not matched to a gene: 8. CDR3 in amino acids: CASSISGSVYHEQFF. The CDR3 DNA sequence: TGTGCCAGTAGTATTAGCGGGAGTGTTTACCATGAGCAGTTCTTC.

The chain recombines TRBV29-1 with TRBJ2-5; a possible D gene is TRBD1 (6 bases). CDR1 is SQVTM, CDR2 ANQGSEA, per germline. The length of the CDR3 is 13 residues. V lost 6 bases and J 5 bases, leaving 16 bases between the germline ends. The DNA for the CDR3 is TGCAGCGTGGCAACAGGGACCTGGGAGACCCAGTACTTC. It translates to CSVATGTWETQYF. Full variable domain (missing parts from reference TRBV29-1 and TRBJ2-5): SAVISQKPSRDICQRGTSLTIQCQVDSQVTMMFWYRQQPGQSLTLIATANQGSEATYESGFVIDKFPISRPNLTFSTLTVSNMSPEDSSIYLCSVATGTWETQYFGPGTRLLVL.

The chain joins TRBV30 to TRBJ2-3; D possibly corresponds to TRBD2 (6 bases). The CDR3 covers 15 residues. With 2 bases removed from V and 3 bases from J, the gap between germline ends came to 15 bases. The germline V gene has CDR1 GTSNPN and CDR2 SVGIG (reference sequence). CDR3 sequence: CAWSPGSGETDTQYF. For the CDR3, the DNA is TGTGCCTGGAGTCCCGGTTCGGGGGAGACAGATACGCAGTATTTT. The full variable domain, with the rest looked up from reference TRBV30 and TRBJ2-3, is SQTIHQWPATLVQPVGSPLSLECTVEGTSNPNLYWYRQAAGRGLQLLFYSVGIGQISSEVPQNLSASRPQDRQFILSSKKLLLSDSGFYLCAWSPGSGETDTQYFGPGTRLTVL.